This T cell receptor beta chain stems from a study of vaccination and CD4 T cells after COVID-19. Treatment here: approximately nine-day PBMC culture with coronavirus spike peptide pools or control peptides (ViraFEST assay). Trimming took 8 bases from V and 4 from J, leaving 16 bases between them. This CDR3 region has 14 residues. Germline V CDR1 and CDR2: SNHLY, FYNNEI. This clonotype is judged medium-sized. The antigen is unknown. Sequenced with the Oncomine TCR Beta short-read assay was DNA taken from cultured CD4+ T cells. Using its own MiXCR run on the PCR reads, TCRdb lists one record per CDR3 protein. Among approximately 13,000 distinct CDR3 sequences, less than 85% were seen once, and the ten largest hold approximately 22%.

The sequence was collected from a human donor who had recovered from COVID-19. The genes are TRBV2 and TRBJ2-3; D uncertain. What was sequenced was CD4+ T cells from blood, cultured in vitro. This CDR3 reads CASGMEPIADTQYF. In nucleotides, the CDR3 is TGTGCCAGCGGGATGGAACCCATCGCAGATACGCAGTATTTT.